Shown below are 26 T cell receptor beta chains from a single sample sequenced in a study of T cell repertoires in cytomegalovirus infection. TCRdb called the reads again in MiXCR, with one record for every CDR3 protein. The sample yields some 940,000 distinct CDR3 sequences, approximately 31% seen once. These receptors are not linked to any known antigen. The sample consisted of cultured CD8+ T cells from PBMCs, taken from culture after CMV antigen stimulation. Receptors originate from a human donor in good health (CMV status not recorded). Some clones in this sample may be carry-over from other donors' samples.

This clonotype was recorded a few times. The chain has TRBV7-9 and TRBJ2-7; D may be TRBD1 (5 bases). The V end was cut by 5 bases, the J end by 4 bases, with 9 bases between. Germline-derived CDR1 and CDR2 are SEHNR and FQNEAQ (reference sequence). This CDR3 comprises 12 residues. The CDR3 spells CASSRTPYEQYV. The CDR3 region has the DNA TGTGCCAGCAGCCGGACACCATACGAGCAGTACGTC.

V usage is TRBV2 and J usage is TRBJ1-1, with 8 bases fitting TRBD1. CDR3 length: 16 residues. With 5 bases clipped from V and 0 bases from J, the junction kept 8 bases outside the gene matches. Germline V lookup: CDR1 SNHLY, CDR2 FYNNEI. CDR3 DNA: TGTGCCAGCAGTAGGGACAGGTCCACCTTGAACACTGAAGCTTTCTTT. As protein: CASSRDRSTLNTEAFF.

The chain is built from TRBV28 and TRBJ2-7; D is unresolved. Germline V lookup: CDR1 MDHEN, CDR2 SYDVKM. V shed 10 bases and J shed 0 bases, with 13 bases lying between them. The CDR3 length is 13 residues. This CDR3 is CATSLASSYEQYV. As DNA, the CDR3 is TGTGCCACCTCCCTGGCGAGCTCCTACGAGCAGTACGTC.

This clonotype was seen repeatedly, ten times or more. The rearrangement uses TRBV6-2 or TRBV6-3 and TRBJ1-5; D gene uncertain. V lost 0 bases, J lost 7 bases, and 4 bases lay in between. Germline assignment: CDR1 MNHEY and CDR2 SVGEGT. This CDR3 has 12 amino acids. As DNA, the CDR3 is TGTGCCAGCAGTTACTCAGGCCAGCCCCAGCATTTT. It specifies CASSYSGQPQHF.

V and J are TRBV19 and TRBJ2-2, with D hard to call. The V and J ends lost 7 bases and 7 bases respectively, with 10 bases between them. The CDR3 is 12 amino acids. The V gene's germline CDR1 is LNHDA and CDR2 SQIVND (reference sequence). This CDR3 reads CASKRASGELFF. The CDR3 region has the DNA TGTGCCAGTAAAAGGGCGAGCGGGGAGCTGTTTTTT.

The gene calls are TRBV19 and TRBJ2-1; D not resolved. The CDR3 runs to 12 residues. Germline CDR1 reads LNHDA; CDR2 reads SQIVND (reference sequence). V shed 9 bases and J shed 0 bases, with 6 bases lying between them. The CDR3 coding sequence is TGTGCCAGCGGGTACTCCTACAATGAGCAGTTCTTC. This translates into CASGYSYNEQFF.

Turning to this clonotype: The junction departs from germline at one end; a sequencing error may be responsible. The gene calls are TRBV27 and TRBJ1-5; the match to TRBD1 covers 7 bases. The CDR3 has 14 amino acids. Germline CDR1 is MNHEY and CDR2 is SMNVEV (reference sequence). The CDR3 bases are TGTGCCAGCAGTACCCAGGGGGTCAATCTGCCCCAGCATTTT. Protein product: CASSTQGVNLPQHF.

The chain joins TRBV7-9 to TRBJ2-1; 7 positions match TRBD2. The CDR3 length is 14 residues. The ends lost 4 bases at V and 8 bases at J; junction bases unmatched: 8. Germline V gene lookup returns CDR1 SEHNR and CDR2 FQNEAQ (reference sequence). In DNA, the CDR3 is TGTGCCAGCAGCTCCCTTAGCGGGCTGCATGAGCAGTTCTTC. This gives the protein CASSSLSGLHEQFF.

The V gene is TRBV20-1, the J gene TRBJ2-7, with 7 bases that match TRBD1. CDR3 size: 13 residues. V lost 6 bases to trimming and J lost 2 bases; unmatched junction nucleotides: 7. Germline assignment: CDR1 DFQATT and CDR2 SNEGSKA (reference sequence). This CDR3 reads CSAMTGSTYEQYF. In DNA form, the CDR3 reads TGCAGTGCAATGACAGGGAGTACCTACGAGCAGTACTTC.

This clonotype has a single count. The chain uses TRBV20-1 and TRBJ2-7; D is perhaps TRBD2 (6 bases). V gave up 1 base and J gave up 10 bases, with 14 bases separating them. Germline CDR1 is DFQATT and CDR2 is SNEGSKA (reference sequence). This CDR3 has 12 residues. The CDR3 loop is CSARAGGGDQYF. The CDR3 coding sequence is TGCAGTGCTAGAGCTGGAGGAGGGGACCAGTACTTC.

This clonotype has more than one count but fewer than ten. The chain couples TRBV7-8 to TRBJ2-3; no firm D call. In germline, CDR1 is SGHVS, CDR2 FQNEAQ. The CDR3 has 13 amino acids. The germline V and J ends were trimmed by 4 bases and 5 bases, with 10 bases remaining between them. CDR3 nucleotide sequence: TGTGCCAGCAGCTCCCCTAACAGAGATACGCAGTATTTT. Encoded protein: CASSSPNRDTQYF.

This clonotype has only a few counts. The chain joins TRBV29-1 to TRBJ1-1, with D perhaps TRBD1 (6 bases). The CDR3 covers 14 residues. Germline V gives CDR1 SQVTM, CDR2 ANQGSEA. V lost 5 bases to trimming and J lost 0 bases, with 13 bases between them. CDR3 protein: CSVWGGEMNTEAFF. DNA for the CDR3: TGCAGCGTTTGGGGGGGCGAGATGAACACTGAAGCTTTCTTT.

This clonotype was seen only a few times. This chain joins TRBV4-1 and TRBJ1-1; D might be TRBD1 (5 bases). Germline CDR1 and CDR2: MGHRA and YSYEKL. The CDR3 is made up of 14 amino acids. The V end lost 4 bases, the J end lost 5 bases, and 14 bases lay between the germline ends. The CDR3 spells CASSRGAGLTEAFF. CDR3 coding DNA: TGCGCCAGCAGCCGGGGTGCGGGACTGACTGAAGCTTTCTTT.

The V call is TRBV10-1, the J call TRBJ1-2; TRBD1 matches 12 bases. This CDR3 has 15 amino acids. V was pared by 7 bases and J by 6 bases, with 9 bases of the junction left unmatched. Per the germline V gene, CDR1 is WNHNN and CDR2 is SYGVQD (reference sequence). The DNA of the CDR3 is TGCGCCAGCACCTCGGGACAGGGGGCGTTGAATGGCTACACCTTC. Translating gives CASTSGQGALNGYTF.

Many counts were recorded for this clonotype. The V and J genes are TRBV6-1 and TRBJ2-7, with 7 positions matching TRBD1. V shed 6 bases and J 2 bases; nucleotides not matched to a gene: 7. The CDR3 has 14 amino acids. Germline loops: CDR1 MNHNS, CDR2 SASEGT. The CDR3 loop is CASRSRDRAYEQYV. Here the CDR3 DNA reads TGTGCCAGCAGATCTCGCGACAGGGCCTACGAGCAGTACGTC.

This chain uses TRBV12-3 or TRBV12-4 with TRBJ1-5; 9 nucleotides agree with TRBD1. The CDR3 has 19 amino acids. Trimming took 6 bases from V and 11 from J; bases not matched to a gene: 26. The CDR3 nucleotides read TGTGCCAGCAGCTATACCCCCGGGACAGGGTGGGGCTCGACATTGACCCAGCATTTT. Translated: CASSYTPGTGWGSTLTQHF.

Details on this clonotype: This sequence may be a read error, since a much larger clone differs from it by one base. This chain links TRBV12-5 with TRBJ2-4; possibly TRBD2 for D (6 bases). The CDR3 extends over 16 amino acids. Germline CDR1 reads LGHNT; CDR2 reads FRNRAP. CDR3 residues: CASARDSGVAKHIQYF. The CDR3 DNA follows: TGTGCTAGTGCCAGGGACTCCGGGGTCGCCAAACACATTCAGTACTTC.

This clonotype was detected ten times or more. The chain uses TRBV2 and TRBJ1-2; D is unclear. The ends were cut back, 7 bases at V and 3 bases at J, with 12 bases in the middle. The CDR3 spans 13 residues. The germline V gene encodes CDR1 SNHLY and CDR2 FYNNEI. The CDR3 region is CASNPPGDYGYTF. CDR3 sequence (DNA): TGTGCCAGCAACCCCCCTGGGGACTATGGCTACACCTTC.

To note about this clonotype: One base away lies a much larger clone, so this may be a sequencing read error. The gene calls are TRBV7-2 and TRBJ2-1; 11 bases are shared with TRBD2. Germline V CDR1 and CDR2: SGHTA, FQGNSA. The CDR3 sequence is 15 residues long. CDR3 in amino acids: CVSIIAGGPYNEQFF. The CDR3, as DNA: TGTGTCAGCATCATAGCGGGGGGGCCCTACAATGAGCAGTTCTTC.

This clonotype was detected only a few times. At one end the junction does not follow the germline gene, possibly because of a read error. Written as DNA, the CDR3 is TGTGCCAGCAGCCAAGACAGATTCTCCTATAATTCACCCCTCCACTTT. It codes for CASSQDRFSYNSPLHF. V and J are TRBV4-1 and TRBJ1-6; a weak D match, TRBD1 (5 bases). From germline, CDR1 is MGHRA and CDR2 YSYEKL. The CDR3 totals 16 residues.

At least ten counts were recorded for this clonotype. The CDR3 here is CASSFDLSSYNEQFF. Here the CDR3 DNA reads TGTGCCAGCAGCTTTGACCTGAGCTCCTACAATGAGCAGTTCTTC. The chain links TRBV7-6 to TRBJ2-1; D gene ambiguous. V was shortened by 3 bases and J by 0 bases, with 9 bases between the two germline ends. There are 15 residues in the CDR3. From germline, CDR1 is SGHVS and CDR2 FNYEAQ.

The sample holds many counts of this clonotype. This chain connects TRBV7-9 to TRBJ2-3; D is perhaps TRBD1 (5 bases). Germline CDR1 and CDR2: SEHNR and FQNEAQ (reference sequence). Trimming stripped 5 bases from V and 2 bases from J, with 11 bases between. The CDR3 extends over 14 amino acids. The DNA of the CDR3 is TGTGCCAGCAGCGTAGGGGATCCCACAGATACGCAGTATTTT. Amino acid sequence: CASSVGDPTDTQYF. Together with reference TRBV7-9 and TRBJ2-3, the CDR3 gives the full variable domain: DTGVSQNPRHKITKRGQNVTFRCDPISEHNRLYWYRQTLGQGPEFLTYFQNEAQLEKSRLLSDRFSAERPKGSFSTLEIQRTEQGDSAMYLCASSVGDPTDTQYFGPGTRLTVL.

V is TRBV6-1 and J is TRBJ2-2; 7 positions agree with TRBD1. V lost 5 bases to trimming and J lost 2 bases; unmatched junction nucleotides: 8. This CDR3 spans 16 amino acids. The germline V gene encodes CDR1 MNHNS and CDR2 SASEGT. The CDR3 region is CASSSYGTDNTGELFF. CDR3 sequence (DNA): TGTGCCAGCAGTAGCTACGGGACAGATAACACCGGGGAGCTGTTTTTT.

This clonotype was observed a handful of times. The V gene is TRBV6-6, the J gene TRBJ2-2; 7 nucleotides match TRBD2. After removal of 0 bases from V and 4 bases from J, the junction contained 5 bases not matched to a gene. The CDR3 consists of 16 residues. The germline V gene has CDR1 MNHNY and CDR2 SVGAGI (reference sequence). The CDR3 sequence: CASSYSGGEVTGELFF. As DNA, the CDR3 is TGTGCCAGCAGTTACTCGGGAGGGGAGGTCACCGGGGAGCTGTTTTTT.

This clonotype came up a few times. The V and J genes are TRBV19 and TRBJ2-2, with TRBD2 matching 8 bases. CDR1 LNHDA and CDR2 SQIVND come from the germline V gene (reference sequence). Trimming cost V 5 bases and J 5 bases; bases outside gene matches: 13. There are 17 residues in the CDR3. The CDR3 DNA reads as TGTGCCAGTAGTCCTCTGCTGCGGACTAGCCCTACCGGGGAGCTGTTTTTT. Its protein is CASSPLLRTSPTGELFF. The variable domain in full, with the rest retrieved from reference TRBV19 and TRBJ2-2, is DGGITQSPKYLFRKEGQNVTLSCEQNLNHDAMYWYRQDPGQGLRLIYYSQIVNDFQKGDIAEGYSVSREKKESFPLTVTSAQKNPTAFYLCASSPLLRTSPTGELFFGEGSRLTVL.

J is TRBJ2-2 and V is TRBV5-1; D possibly corresponds to TRBD2 (6 bases). Germline CDR1 reads SGHRS; CDR2 reads YFSETQ. This CDR3 comprises 19 residues. The germline V and J ends were trimmed by 1 base and 3 bases, with 22 bases remaining between them. The CDR3 loop is CASSLRGTRLASDTGELFF. CDR3 coding DNA: TGCGCCAGCAGCTTGCGAGGGACCCGGCTAGCTAGCGACACCGGGGAGCTGTTTTTT.